This is a list of T cell receptor beta chains from one sample in a study of CD8+ T cells in alopecia areata. This table comes from immunoSEQ multiplex PCR, and its TCRdb copy is limited to in-frame clones, with some not included. The sample consists of under 250,000 clones, more than 45% of them appearing once. Source: CD4+ T cells sorted from blood, taken at week 0. The receptors here all came from a human donor with alopecia areata. CDR3s include the opening cysteine and the closing phenylalanine or tryptophan. The D gene is left open where the match is weak. Some rows mark clone size as missing; the rest say once, few, many or name a class of expanded clone.

len: 17; v_gene: TRBV5-1; d_gene: -; abundance: many; j_gene: TRBJ2-6; CDR3nt: TGCGCCAGCAGCTTGCAGGGGCAAAACTCTGGGGCCAACGTCCTGACTTTC; CDR3aa: CASSLQGQNSGANVLTF
len: 13; v_gene: TRBV11-2; d_gene: -; abundance: few; j_gene: TRBJ2-7; CDR3nt: TGTGCCAGCAGCTTAGATCAGGGGTACGAGCAGTACTTC; CDR3aa: CASSLDQGYEQYF
len: 15; v_gene: TRBV27; d_gene: -; abundance: few; j_gene: TRBJ2-7; CDR3nt: TGTGCCAGCACTCCGGGGGGCCGAAGGTCCTACGAGCAGTACTTC; CDR3aa: CASTPGGRRSYEQYF
len: 14; v_gene: TRBV12-5; d_gene: TRBD1; abundance: few; j_gene: TRBJ1-5; CDR3nt: TGTGCTAGTGGTTTAGAGACAGGGACTCAGCCCCAGCATTTT; CDR3aa: CASGLETGTQPQHF
len: 19; v_gene: TRBV4-1; d_gene: TRBD2; abundance: -; j_gene: TRBJ2-3; CDR3nt: TGCGCCAGCAGCCAAATCACAAGTATGAGGGGAGGGGGCACAGATACGCAGTATTTT; CDR3aa: CASSQITSMRGGGTDTQYF
len: 15; v_gene: TRBV30; d_gene: TRBD2; abundance: -; j_gene: TRBJ2-7; CDR3nt: TGTGCCTGGAGTCCTACTAGCGGGGGCTCCTACGAGCAGTACTTC; CDR3aa: CAWSPTSGGSYEQYF
len: 16; v_gene: TRBV7-8; d_gene: TRBD2; abundance: -; j_gene: TRBJ2-6; CDR3nt: TGTGCCAGCAGCTTACGGAGCGGGAGTGGGGCCAACGTCCTGACTTTC; CDR3aa: CASSLRSGSGANVLTF
len: 17; v_gene: TRBV5-1; d_gene: TRBD2; abundance: -; j_gene: TRBJ2-1; CDR3nt: TGCGCCAGCAGCTTGGACGCGAGCGGGGGGGCCTTTTATGAGCAGTTCTTC; CDR3aa: CASSLDASGGAFYEQFF
len: 15; v_gene: TRBV7-9; d_gene: -; abundance: -; j_gene: TRBJ2-2; CDR3nt: TGTGCCAGCAGCTTGACGGCGCGGGGCACCGGGGAGCTGTTTTTT; CDR3aa: CASSLTARGTGELFF
len: 15; v_gene: TRBV28; d_gene: TRBD1; abundance: -; j_gene: TRBJ1-1; CDR3nt: TGTGCCAGCAGTTTGAGAGGACAGGGCGGCCCTGAAGCTTTCTTT; CDR3aa: CASSLRGQGGPEAFF
len: 14; v_gene: TRBV30; d_gene: TRBD1; abundance: -; j_gene: TRBJ1-5; CDR3nt: TGTGCCTGGAGAGACAGGGGGCGCAATCAGCCCCAGCATTTT; CDR3aa: CAWRDRGRNQPQHF
len: 14; v_gene: TRBV9; d_gene: -; abundance: -; j_gene: TRBJ2-7; CDR3nt: TGTGCCAGCAGCGTAGGTCACACCACCTACGAGCAGTACTTC; CDR3aa: CASSVGHTTYEQYF
len: 13; v_gene: TRBV5-1; d_gene: -; abundance: -; j_gene: TRBJ2-7; CDR3nt: TGCGCCAGCAGCTCTGGACAATCCTACGAGCAGTACTTC; CDR3aa: CASSSGQSYEQYF
len: 14; v_gene: TRBV4-1; d_gene: -; abundance: -; j_gene: TRBJ1-5; CDR3nt: TGCGCCAGCAGCCCGTGGGGAAGCAATCAGCCCCAGCATTTT; CDR3aa: CASSPWGSNQPQHF
len: 12; v_gene: TRBV30; d_gene: -; abundance: few; j_gene: TRBJ1-1; CDR3nt: TGTGCCTGGACCCGTTTCGGGGGTGAAGCTTTCTTT; CDR3aa: CAWTRFGGEAFF
len: 16; v_gene: TRBV2; d_gene: -; abundance: -; j_gene: TRBJ2-5; CDR3nt: TGTGCCAGCAGTTTCGGTCCGGCCCTGGGGTTTCAGACCCAGTACTTC; CDR3aa: CASSFGPALGFQTQYF
len: 13; v_gene: TRBV9; d_gene: -; abundance: -; j_gene: TRBJ1-2; CDR3nt: TGTGCCAGCAGTGCTGAGGGTTCCCCTGGCTACACCTTC; CDR3aa: CASSAEGSPGYTF
len: 14; v_gene: TRBV4-1; d_gene: -; abundance: -; j_gene: TRBJ2-5; CDR3nt: TGCGCCAGCAGCCCCGCGGCGGCTAAGGAGACCCAGTACTTC; CDR3aa: CASSPAAAKETQYF
len: 12; v_gene: TRBV30; d_gene: -; abundance: -; j_gene: TRBJ1-2; CDR3nt: TGTGCCTGGAGTGTACTAGGGTACGGCTACACCTTC; CDR3aa: CAWSVLGYGYTF
len: 14; v_gene: TRBV5-1; d_gene: -; abundance: -; j_gene: TRBJ2-5; CDR3nt: TGCGCCAGCAGCCCTGGACAGGGAGGGGAGACCCAGTACTTC; CDR3aa: CASSPGQGGETQYF
len: 15; v_gene: TRBV7-2; d_gene: -; abundance: -; j_gene: TRBJ2-1; CDR3nt: TGTGCCAGCAGCTTAGGTCTAGCAGACTACAATGAGCAGTTCTTC; CDR3aa: CASSLGLADYNEQFF
len: 13; v_gene: TRBV29-1; d_gene: -; abundance: -; j_gene: TRBJ1-2; CDR3nt: TGCAGCGTTTCAAACGGGGGTAACTATGGCTACACCTTC; CDR3aa: CSVSNGGNYGYTF
len: 15; v_gene: TRBV11-2; d_gene: -; abundance: -; j_gene: TRBJ2-3; CDR3nt: TGTGCCAGCAGCTTAGTTCAGTGGAGCACAGATACGCAGTATTTT; CDR3aa: CASSLVQWSTDTQYF
len: 12; v_gene: TRBV30; d_gene: -; abundance: -; j_gene: TRBJ2-5; CDR3nt: TGTGCCTGGAGTAGCACTTATGAGACCCAGTACTTC; CDR3aa: CAWSSTYETQYF